The next 32 T cell receptor beta chains were all read from a single sample in a study of PD-1 blockade in classical Hodgkin lymphoma. Using immunoSEQ multiplex PCR, the repertoire was profiled, and TCRdb retains in-frame clones only, with some absent. The table records several thousand clones, approximately 85% of them present only once. With no exception, relapse followed autologous stem cell transplantation in all patients, and brentuximab vedotin exposure varied. The input for sequencing was peripheral blood mononuclear cells (PBMCs), taken at baseline. The receptor set was obtained from a human donor with classical Hodgkin lymphoma.

This clone has only one observation. The chain has TRBV5-1 and TRBJ1-2; no reliable D call. Trimming took off 2 bases at V and 3 bases at J, with 8 bases between the two ends. The length of the CDR3 is 13 residues. Germline CDR1 reads SGHRS; CDR2 reads YFSETQ. The CDR3 reads CASSFEGDYGYTF. CDR3 nucleotides: TGCGCCAGCAGCTTCGAAGGAGACTATGGCTACACCTTC. The whole variable domain, remainder taken from reference TRBV5-1 and TRBJ1-2, is KAGVTQTPRYLIKTRGQQVTLSCSPISGHRSVSWYQQTPGQGLQFLFEYFSETQRNKGNFPGRFSGRQFSNSRSEMNVSTLELGDSALYLCASSFEGDYGYTFGSGTRLTVV.

This chain joins TRBV4-1 and TRBJ2-1, with D unresolved. CDR1 and CDR2 (germline): MGHRA, YSYEKL. V lost 4 bases and J 5 bases, leaving 12 bases between the germline ends. The CDR3 spans 14 residues. The CDR3 sequence is CASSPHKGDNEQFF. CDR3 nucleotide sequence: TGCGCCAGCAGCCCCCATAAGGGCGACAATGAGCAGTTCTTC.

V and J are TRBV2 and TRBJ2-5, with D uncertain. In germline, CDR1 is SNHLY, CDR2 FYNNEI. Trimming stripped 8 bases from V and 4 bases from J, with 8 bases between. The CDR3 is made up of 11 amino acids. CDR3 region: CASLKTETQYF. The CDR3 DNA reads TGTGCCAGCTTGAAAACAGAGACCCAGTACTTC.

V usage is TRBV29-1 and J usage is TRBJ1-4; 7 positions agree with TRBD1. Germline lookup yields CDR1 SQVTM and CDR2 ANQGSEA. There are 13 residues in the CDR3. Trimming cost V 3 bases and J 6 bases; bases outside gene matches: 4. CDR3 region: CSVDSGGDEKLFF. CDR3 nucleotide sequence: TGCAGCGTTGACTCAGGGGGGGATGAAAAACTGTTTTTT.

This clone was counted a few times. Written as DNA, the CDR3 is TGTGCCAGCAGTGAACGGGGGACCCTCTACGAGCAGTACTTC. Translated: CASSERGTLYEQYF. The chain combines TRBV2 with TRBJ2-7; D perhaps matches TRBD2 (6 bases). Trimming took 2 bases from V and 3 from J, leaving 11 bases between them. The CDR3 extends over 14 amino acids. Germline CDR1 is SNHLY and CDR2 is FYNNEI.

The chain joins TRBV7-2 to TRBJ1-2; TRBD1 matches at 7 bases. The germline V gene has CDR1 SGHTA and CDR2 FQGNSA. This CDR3 comprises 13 residues. Unmatched junction bases numbered 5, after V lost 5 bases and J lost 5 bases. The CDR3 sequence: CASSPRGGYGYTF. In nucleotides, the CDR3 is TGTGCCAGCAGCCCCAGGGGGGGTTATGGCTACACCTTC.

The V and J genes are TRBV11-1 and TRBJ1-2; D is perhaps TRBD1 (6 bases). The V gene lost 3 bases and the J gene lost 8 bases, with 16 bases spanning the gap. CDR3 length: 14 residues. Looked up from germline, CDR1 is SGHAT and CDR2 is FQDESV (reference sequence). The CDR3 DNA reads as TGTGCCAGCAGCTTCCCCGGGCTTCAGGGGGGCTACACCTTC. Its translation is CASSFPGLQGGYTF. Full variable domain (missing parts from reference TRBV11-1 and TRBJ1-2): EAEVAQSPRYKITEKSQAVAFWCDPISGHATLYWYRQILGQGPELLVQFQDESVVDDSQLPKDRFSAERLKGVDSTLKIQPAELGDSAMYLCASSFPGLQGGYTFGSGTRLTVV.

V usage is TRBV19 and J usage is TRBJ2-5; 8 positions match TRBD1. The CDR3 loop spans 15 amino acids. The V gene's germline CDR1 is LNHDA and CDR2 SQIVND (reference sequence). The V segment lost 4 bases and the J segment 5 bases; nucleotides outside the gene matches: 9. The CDR3 spells CASSTRDRPPETQYF. The CDR3 bases are TGTGCCAGTAGTACTAGGGACAGGCCACCCGAGACCCAGTACTTC.

The chain has TRBV7-3 and TRBJ2-3, with 10 bases aligning to TRBD2. The CDR3 spans 18 residues. CDR1 SGHTA and CDR2 FQGTGA come from the germline V gene. J was trimmed by 1 base and V by 2 bases; bases with no gene match: 9. CDR3 loop: CASSLRSAGTSGTDTQYF. CDR3 nucleotides: TGTGCCAGCAGCTTACGGTCCGCCGGGACTAGCGGCACAGATACGCAGTATTTT.

The rearrangement uses TRBV19 and TRBJ2-4, with a possible D match to TRBD2 (6 bases). The ends were cut back, 1 base at V and 6 bases at J, with 7 bases in the middle. CDR3 length equals 13 residues. CDR1 and CDR2 (germline): LNHDA, SQIVND (reference sequence). CDR3 sequence reads: CASSIGGLNIQYF. The DNA of the CDR3 is TGTGCCAGTAGTATAGGGGGACTAAACATTCAGTACTTC.

The chain recombines TRBV2 with TRBJ1-5; 7 bases agree with TRBD1. V lost 6 bases to trimming and J lost 5 bases; unmatched junction nucleotides: 4. The germline V gene encodes CDR1 SNHLY and CDR2 FYNNEI. The CDR3 is 13 amino acids. CDR3 amino acids: CASSQDRYQPQHF. For the CDR3, the DNA is TGTGCCAGCAGCCAGGACAGGTATCAGCCCCAGCATTTT. Using reference TRBV2 and TRBJ1-5 for the parts outside the CDR3, the full variable domain is EPEVTQTPSHQVTQMGQEVILRCVPISNHLYFYWYRQILGQKVEFLVSFYNNEISEKSEIFDDQFSVERPDGSNFTLKIRSTKLEDSAMYFCASSQDRYQPQHFGDGTRLSIL.

By frequency in the sample, this clone is medium-sized. The chain is built from TRBV15 and TRBJ2-1; D uncertain. Trimming stripped 0 bases from V and 0 bases from J, with 12 bases between. There are 17 residues in the CDR3. Germline-derived CDR1 and CDR2 are LNHNV and YYDKDF (reference sequence). This chain's CDR3 is CATSREGLHSSYNEQFF. CDR3 sequence (DNA): TGTGCCACCAGCAGAGAAGGCTTACATAGCTCCTACAATGAGCAGTTCTTC.

The genes are TRBV15 and TRBJ2-7, with TRBD1 matching over 7 bases. Germline V CDR1 and CDR2: LNHNV, YYDKDF (reference sequence). The CDR3 is made up of 15 amino acids. Germline trimming cut 1 base from V and 7 bases from J; bases unmatched to any gene: 10. The CDR3 nucleotides are TGTGCCACCAGCAGAGCAAGGGGGCCCCAGGATGAGCAGTACTTC. Its protein product is CATSRARGPQDEQYF.

Only a few counts were recorded for this clone. The chain recombines TRBV27 with TRBJ2-7; D may be TRBD1 or TRBD2 (5 bases each). The CDR3 is 14 amino acids. V shed 6 bases and J shed 2 bases, with 14 bases lying between them. The germline V gene encodes CDR1 MNHEY and CDR2 SMNVEV (reference sequence). DNA of the CDR3: TGTGCCAGCAGCCCTTCCCGGGGCCCCTACGAGCAGTACTTC. It is translated as CASSPSRGPYEQYF.

The V gene is TRBV28, the J gene TRBJ1-2, with D unclear. The ends were cut back, 3 bases at V and 4 bases at J, with 12 bases in the middle. CDR3 length equals 14 residues. CDR1 and CDR2 (germline): MDHEN, SYDVKM. The CDR3 nucleotides read TGTGCCAGCAGTTTTTCGGGCAGACTCTATGGCTACACCTTC. It translates to CASSFSGRLYGYTF.

This chain uses TRBV5-4 with TRBJ2-5; no clear D gene. The CDR3 is made up of 13 amino acids. The germline CDR1 and CDR2 sequences are SGHNT and YYREEE (reference sequence). V dropped 5 bases and J dropped 6 bases, with 14 bases sitting between them. The DNA of the CDR3 is TGTGCCAGCAGTTGGAAGGGCGAGCAGACCCAGTACTTC. It specifies CASSWKGEQTQYF.

J is TRBJ1-1 and V is TRBV2; possible D gene TRBD1, 6 bases. The CDR3 consists of 15 residues. With 6 bases removed from V and 5 bases from J, the gap between germline ends came to 19 bases. Germline CDR1 is SNHLY and CDR2 is FYNNEI. In nucleotides, the CDR3 is TGTGCCAGCAGAGGGGATGGGGGCAGGGAGACTGAAGCTTTCTTT. It yields the protein CASRGDGGRETEAFF.

The V gene is TRBV11-2, the J gene TRBJ2-7; perhaps D is TRBD1 or TRBD2 (5 bases each). Per the germline V gene, CDR1 is SGHAT and CDR2 is FQNNGV. The CDR3 sequence is 15 residues long. V was clipped by 0 bases and J by 2 bases, with 11 bases between them. The DNA for the CDR3 is TGTGCCAGCAGCTTAGAAGGGAGAGGGGCCTACGAGCAGTACTTC. Its protein is CASSLEGRGAYEQYF.

The chain links TRBV5-4 to TRBJ1-2; D ambiguous. Per the germline V gene, CDR1 is SGHNT and CDR2 is YYREEE (reference sequence). Trimming took off 0 bases at V and 7 bases at J, with 4 bases between the two ends. CDR3 size: 11 residues. CDR3 protein: CASSLDVGYTF. CDR3 bases: TGTGCCAGCAGCTTGGACGTTGGCTACACCTTC.

V usage is TRBV6-5 and J usage is TRBJ2-2; D remains ambiguous. Trimming pared 4 bases from V and 2 bases from J, leaving 8 bases between. CDR3 length: 14 amino acids. Germline loops: CDR1 MNHEY, CDR2 SVGAGI. CDR3 protein: CASSFRSNTGELFF. The CDR3 DNA is TGTGCCAGCAGTTTCAGATCAAACACCGGGGAGCTGTTTTTT.

This clone was counted once. The chain uses TRBV4-1 and TRBJ2-4, with TRBD2 as a possible D gene (6 bases). The CDR3 runs 17 residues. Trimming took off 0 bases at V and 2 bases at J, with 14 bases between the two ends. CDR1 and CDR2 (germline): MGHRA, YSYEKL. The CDR3 coding sequence is TGCGCCAGCAGCCAAGATGGGGTCGGGAGATCCAAAAACATTCAGTACTTC. Its protein is CASSQDGVGRSKNIQYF.

The V gene is TRBV6-5, the J gene TRBJ2-3; tentatively, D is TRBD1 (6 bases). CDR3 length equals 13 residues. Germline V gene data show CDR1 as MNHEY and CDR2 as SVGAGI. Between the trimmed V and J ends, which lost 10 bases and 0 bases, there was a span of 11 bases. The DNA for the CDR3 is TGTGCCACGCAGGGGCCTAGCACAGATACGCAGTATTTT. Translated, it gives CATQGPSTDTQYF.

The V and J genes are TRBV7-8 and TRBJ1-1; TRBD1 matches 7 bases. Germline loops: CDR1 SGHVS, CDR2 FQNEAQ. The CDR3 totals 15 residues. V shed 4 bases, J shed 3 bases, and the junction held 8 bases outside the gene matches. CDR3 sequence (DNA): TGTGCCAGCAGCTCTCGACAGGGATTCGACACTGAAGCTTTCTTT. As protein: CASSSRQGFDTEAFF.

The rearrangement joins TRBV18 to TRBJ2-3, with D tentatively TRBD1 (5 bases). CDR1 and CDR2 from the germline V gene are KGHSH and LQKENI. The V end was cut by 5 bases, the J end by 0 bases, with 12 bases between. The CDR3 loop spans 15 amino acids. CDR3: CASSSWTPSTDTQYF. In DNA, the CDR3 is TGTGCCAGCTCAAGTTGGACACCTAGCACAGATACGCAGTATTTT.

The rearrangement uses TRBV2 and TRBJ1-4; D is perhaps TRBD1 (6 bases). Germline V gene lookup returns CDR1 SNHLY and CDR2 FYNNEI. The CDR3 contains 13 residues. As DNA, the CDR3 is TGTGCTGTTAACGGGGGGCCTAATGAAAAACTGTTTTTT. This codes for CAVNGGPNEKLFF. The full variable domain, completed using reference TRBV2 and TRBJ1-4, is EPEVTQTPSHQVTQMGQEVILRCVPISNHLYFYWYRQILGQKVEFLVSFYNNEISEKSEIFDDQFSVERPDGSNFTLKIRSTKLEDSAMYFCAVNGGPNEKLFFGSGTQLSVL.

The J gene is TRBJ2-7, the V gene TRBV7-9, with D hard to call. Germline CDR1 is SEHNR and CDR2 is FQNEAQ (reference sequence). Trimming shortened V by 5 bases and J by 7 bases, and 18 bases separated the two germline ends. The length of the CDR3 is 14 residues. The CDR3 region is CASSLTVEREEQYF. In nucleotides, the CDR3 is TGTGCCAGCAGCCTTACGGTAGAACGAGAAGAGCAGTACTTC.

The chain joins TRBV5-8 to TRBJ2-5; TRBD2 matches 7 bases. CDR3 length equals 15 residues. The germline V gene encodes CDR1 SGHTS and CDR2 YDEGEE. The junction had 6 bases not matched to a gene; V was cut back by 4 bases and J by 0 bases. The CDR3 nucleotides read TGTGCCAGCAGCGGGAGGGACGGTTACCAAGAGACCCAGTACTTC. As protein: CASSGRDGYQETQYF.

The chain recombines TRBV7-2 with TRBJ2-5; 10 positions match TRBD2. The CDR3 has 18 amino acids. Trimming removed 2 bases from V and 5 bases from J; junction bases left unmatched: 14. Germline assignment: CDR1 SGHTA and CDR2 FQGNSA. CDR3 amino acids: CASSLMPIAGGASETQYF. CDR3 coding DNA: TGTGCCAGCAGCTTAATGCCCATAGCGGGAGGAGCCTCGGAGACCCAGTACTTC.

This clone was counted between two and nine times. The V gene is TRBV5-4, the J gene TRBJ1-1, with 7 nucleotides matching TRBD1. This CDR3 contains 14 residues. Germline loops: CDR1 SGHNT, CDR2 YYREEE (reference sequence). V was clipped by 5 bases and J by 5 bases; unmatched bases: 9. The CDR3 sequence is CASRRRQGVTEAFF. The DNA of the CDR3 is TGTGCCAGCAGACGTCGACAGGGAGTGACTGAAGCTTTCTTT.

The chain links TRBV6-5 to TRBJ1-2; 7 bases match TRBD1. The ends lost 2 bases at V and 6 bases at J; junction bases unmatched: 6. The germline gives CDR1 MNHEY, CDR2 SVGAGI. The CDR3 extends over 14 amino acids. The CDR3 region is CASSYQGGRDGYTF. In DNA form, the CDR3 reads TGTGCCAGCAGTTACCAGGGGGGGCGGGATGGCTACACCTTC.

This clone was recorded a few times. This CDR3 is CASSLGAGITKNIQYF. The CDR3 DNA reads TGTGCCAGCAGCTTGGGGGCGGGTATAACCAAAAACATTCAGTACTTC. This chain connects TRBV7-9 to TRBJ2-4; weak D call: TRBD1 (6 bases). V lost 3 bases, J lost 2 bases, and 14 bases lay in between. Germline CDR1 is SEHNR and CDR2 is FQNEAQ (reference sequence). The CDR3 runs to 16 residues.

The CDR3 DNA reads as TGTGCCAGCAGTGGTAGCTATAGCAATCAGCCCCAGCATTTT. As protein: CASSGSYSNQPQHF. The chain joins TRBV2 to TRBJ1-5; D gene unclear. V lost 4 bases to trimming and J lost 0 bases, with 7 bases between them. CDR1 is SNHLY and CDR2 is FYNNEI in the germline V gene. The CDR3 sequence is 14 residues long.